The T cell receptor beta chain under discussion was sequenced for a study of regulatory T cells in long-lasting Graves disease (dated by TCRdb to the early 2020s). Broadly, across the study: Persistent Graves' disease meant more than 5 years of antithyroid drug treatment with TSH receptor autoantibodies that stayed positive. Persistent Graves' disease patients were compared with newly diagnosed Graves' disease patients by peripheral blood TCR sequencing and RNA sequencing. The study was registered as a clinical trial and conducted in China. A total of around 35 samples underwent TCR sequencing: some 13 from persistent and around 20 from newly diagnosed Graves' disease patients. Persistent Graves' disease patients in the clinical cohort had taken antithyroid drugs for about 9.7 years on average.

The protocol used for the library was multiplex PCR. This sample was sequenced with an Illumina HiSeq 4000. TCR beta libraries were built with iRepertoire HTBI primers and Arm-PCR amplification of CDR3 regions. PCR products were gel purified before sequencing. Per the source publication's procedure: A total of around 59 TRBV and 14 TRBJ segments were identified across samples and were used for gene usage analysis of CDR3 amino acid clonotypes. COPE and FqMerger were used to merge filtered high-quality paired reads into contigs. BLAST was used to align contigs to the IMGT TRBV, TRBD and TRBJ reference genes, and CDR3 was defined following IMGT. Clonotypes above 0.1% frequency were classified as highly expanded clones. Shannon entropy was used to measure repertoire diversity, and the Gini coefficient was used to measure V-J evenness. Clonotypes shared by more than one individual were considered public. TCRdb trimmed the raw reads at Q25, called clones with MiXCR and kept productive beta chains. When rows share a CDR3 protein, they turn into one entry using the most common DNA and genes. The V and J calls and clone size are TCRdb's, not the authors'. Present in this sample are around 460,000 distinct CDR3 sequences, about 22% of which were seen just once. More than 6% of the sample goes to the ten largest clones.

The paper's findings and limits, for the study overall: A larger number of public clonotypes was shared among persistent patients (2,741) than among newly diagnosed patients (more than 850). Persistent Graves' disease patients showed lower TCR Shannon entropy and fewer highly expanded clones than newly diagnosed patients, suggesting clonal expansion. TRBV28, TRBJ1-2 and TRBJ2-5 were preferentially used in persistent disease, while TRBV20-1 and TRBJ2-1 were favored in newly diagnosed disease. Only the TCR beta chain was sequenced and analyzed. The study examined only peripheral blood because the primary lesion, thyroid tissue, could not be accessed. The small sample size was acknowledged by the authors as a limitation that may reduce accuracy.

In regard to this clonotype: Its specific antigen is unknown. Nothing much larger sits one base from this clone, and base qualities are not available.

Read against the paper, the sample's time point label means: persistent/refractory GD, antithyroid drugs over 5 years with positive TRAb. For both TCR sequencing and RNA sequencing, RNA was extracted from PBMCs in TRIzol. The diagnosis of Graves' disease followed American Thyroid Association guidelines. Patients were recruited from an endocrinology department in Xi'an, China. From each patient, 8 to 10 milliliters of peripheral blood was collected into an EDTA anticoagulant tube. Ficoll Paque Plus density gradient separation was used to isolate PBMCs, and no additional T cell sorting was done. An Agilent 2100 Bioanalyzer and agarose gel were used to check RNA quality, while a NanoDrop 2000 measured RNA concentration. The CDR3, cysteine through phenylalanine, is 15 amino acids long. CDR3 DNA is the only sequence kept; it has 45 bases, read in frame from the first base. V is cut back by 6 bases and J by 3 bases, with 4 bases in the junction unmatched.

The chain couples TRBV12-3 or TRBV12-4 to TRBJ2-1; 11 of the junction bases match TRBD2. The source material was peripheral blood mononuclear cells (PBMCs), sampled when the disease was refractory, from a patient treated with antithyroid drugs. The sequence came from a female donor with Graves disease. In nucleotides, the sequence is TGTGCCAGCAGATTCGGACTAGCGGGCTACAATGAGCAGTTCTTC. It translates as CASRFGLAGYNEQFF.